This TCR beta chain was found in a study of blood T cell repertoires in COVID-19. About the research overall: T cells, B-cell-depleted T cells, or PBMCs provided the cDNA or gDNA that served as material.

This clone was recorded once. CDR3 length equals 14 residues. Germline assignment: CDR1 SGHNT and CDR2 YYREEE (reference sequence). The ends lost 2 bases at V and 7 bases at J; junction bases unmatched: 5. Repertoires were generated with immunoSEQ multiplex PCR, while TCRdb's copy carries only in-frame clones and drops some. The sample carries about 88,000 clones, about 83% recorded once. The sequenced sample consisted of peripheral blood. The genes are TRBV5-4 and TRBJ2-1; TRBD1 matches 8 bases. The clonotype comes from a woman in her 70s with acute or convalescent COVID-19. The CDR3 sequence is CASSFDRGKNEQFF. The CDR3 coding sequence is TGTGCCAGCAGCTTTGACAGGGGTAAGAATGAGCAGTTCTTC.